This T cell receptor (beta chain) was recovered during a study of blood T cell repertoires in COVID-19. Study background: The analysed material was cDNA or gDNA that came from T cells, B-cell-depleted T cells, or PBMCs.

CDR3 size: 11 residues. Per germline, CDR1 LNHDA and CDR2 SQIVND (reference sequence). The V gene lost 8 bases and the J gene lost 14 bases, with 13 bases spanning the gap. The method was immunoSEQ multiplex PCR; TCRdb's version includes in-frame clones alone and lacks a portion of them. The profile shows approximately 79,000 clones, approximately 80% of them singletons. Specimen: peripheral blood. V gene TRBV19 combines with J gene TRBJ1-6; maybe TRBD1 (6 bases). This clonotype originated in a man aged 45-60 years with COVID-19, enrolled during active disease. CDR3 nucleotide sequence: TGTGCCAGTGGGTACAGGGTCGCCCTCCACTTT. As protein: CASGYRVALHF.